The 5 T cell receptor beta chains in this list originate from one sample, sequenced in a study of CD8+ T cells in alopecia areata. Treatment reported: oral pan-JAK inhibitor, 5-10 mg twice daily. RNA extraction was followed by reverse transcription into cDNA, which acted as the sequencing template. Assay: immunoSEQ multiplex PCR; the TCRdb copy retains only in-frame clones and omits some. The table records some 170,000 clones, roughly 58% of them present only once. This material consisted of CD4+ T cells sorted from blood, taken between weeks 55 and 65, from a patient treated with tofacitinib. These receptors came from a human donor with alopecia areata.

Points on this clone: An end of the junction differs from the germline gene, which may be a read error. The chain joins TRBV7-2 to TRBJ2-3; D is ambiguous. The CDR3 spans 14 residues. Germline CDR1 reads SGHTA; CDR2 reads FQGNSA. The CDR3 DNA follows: TGTGCCAGCAGCTTTCGGTATAGCACCGATACGCAGTATTTT. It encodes CASSFRYSTDTQYF.

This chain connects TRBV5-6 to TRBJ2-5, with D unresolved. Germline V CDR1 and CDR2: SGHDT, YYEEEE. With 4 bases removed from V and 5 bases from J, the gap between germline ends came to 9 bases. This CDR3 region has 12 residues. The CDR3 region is CASSRFGETQYF. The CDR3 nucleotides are TGTGCCAGCAGCCGCTTCGGGGAGACCCAGTACTTC.

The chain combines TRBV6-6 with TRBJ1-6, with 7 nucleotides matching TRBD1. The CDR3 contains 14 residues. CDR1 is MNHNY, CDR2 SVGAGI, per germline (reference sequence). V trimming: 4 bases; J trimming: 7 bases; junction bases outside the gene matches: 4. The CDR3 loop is CASSSDRENSPLHF. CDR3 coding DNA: TGTGCCAGCAGTTCCGACAGGGAGAATTCACCCCTCCACTTT.

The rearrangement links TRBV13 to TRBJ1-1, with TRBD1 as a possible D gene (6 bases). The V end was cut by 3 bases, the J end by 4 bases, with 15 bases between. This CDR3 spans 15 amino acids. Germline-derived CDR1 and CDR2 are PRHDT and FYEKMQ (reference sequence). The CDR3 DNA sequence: TGTGCCAGCAGCTTCAGAGGGGGGTTGTCCACTGAAGCTTTCTTT. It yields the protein CASSFRGGLSTEAFF.

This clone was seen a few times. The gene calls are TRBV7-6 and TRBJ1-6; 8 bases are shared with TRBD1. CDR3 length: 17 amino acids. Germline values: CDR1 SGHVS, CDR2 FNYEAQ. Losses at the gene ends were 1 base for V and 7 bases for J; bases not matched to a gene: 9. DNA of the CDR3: TGTGCCAGCAGCTTAGTGAGCTCAGACAGGGGAAATTCACCCCTCCACTTT. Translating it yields CASSLVSSDRGNSPLHF. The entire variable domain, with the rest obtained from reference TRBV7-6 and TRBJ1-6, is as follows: GAGVSQSPRYKVTKRGQDVALRCDPISGHVSLYWYRQALGQGPEFLTYFNYEAQQDKSGLPNDRFSAERPEGSISTLTIQRTEQRDSAMYRCASSLVSSDRGNSPLHFGNGTRLTVT.